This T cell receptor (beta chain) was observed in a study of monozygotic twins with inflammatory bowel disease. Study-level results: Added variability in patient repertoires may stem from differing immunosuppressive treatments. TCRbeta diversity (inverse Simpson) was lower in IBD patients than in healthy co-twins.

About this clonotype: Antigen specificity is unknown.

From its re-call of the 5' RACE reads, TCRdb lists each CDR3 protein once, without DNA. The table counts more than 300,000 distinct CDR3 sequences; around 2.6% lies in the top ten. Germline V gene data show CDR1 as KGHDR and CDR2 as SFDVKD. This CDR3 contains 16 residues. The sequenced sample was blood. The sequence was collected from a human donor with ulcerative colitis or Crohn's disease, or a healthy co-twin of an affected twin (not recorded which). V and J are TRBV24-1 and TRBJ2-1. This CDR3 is CATSDFKESSYNEQFF.